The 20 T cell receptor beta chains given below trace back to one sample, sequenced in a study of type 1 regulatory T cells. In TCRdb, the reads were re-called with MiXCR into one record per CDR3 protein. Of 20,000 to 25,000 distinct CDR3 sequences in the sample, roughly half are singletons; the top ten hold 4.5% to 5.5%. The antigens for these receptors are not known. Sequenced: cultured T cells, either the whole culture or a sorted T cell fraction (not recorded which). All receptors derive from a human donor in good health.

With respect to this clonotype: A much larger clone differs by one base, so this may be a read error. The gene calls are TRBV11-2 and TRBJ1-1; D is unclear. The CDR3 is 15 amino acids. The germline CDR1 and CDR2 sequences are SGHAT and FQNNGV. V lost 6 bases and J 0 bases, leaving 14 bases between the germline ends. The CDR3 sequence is CASRFNAAMNTEAFF. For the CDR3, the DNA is TGTGCCAGCAGATTCAATGCAGCGATGAACACTGAAGCTTTCTTT.

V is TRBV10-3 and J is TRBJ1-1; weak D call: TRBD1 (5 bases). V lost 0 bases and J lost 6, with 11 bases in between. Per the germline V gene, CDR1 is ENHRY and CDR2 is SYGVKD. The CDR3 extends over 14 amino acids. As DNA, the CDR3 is TGTGCCATCAGTGAGTCGGCAGGGAGTCCTGAAGCTTTCTTT. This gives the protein CAISESAGSPEAFF.

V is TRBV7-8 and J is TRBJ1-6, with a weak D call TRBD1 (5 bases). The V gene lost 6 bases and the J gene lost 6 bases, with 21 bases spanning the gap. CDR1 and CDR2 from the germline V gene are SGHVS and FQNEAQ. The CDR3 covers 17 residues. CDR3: CASSLFSSQASNSPLHF. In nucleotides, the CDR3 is TGTGCCAGCAGTCTTTTCTCGTCACAGGCTTCTAATTCACCCCTCCACTTT.

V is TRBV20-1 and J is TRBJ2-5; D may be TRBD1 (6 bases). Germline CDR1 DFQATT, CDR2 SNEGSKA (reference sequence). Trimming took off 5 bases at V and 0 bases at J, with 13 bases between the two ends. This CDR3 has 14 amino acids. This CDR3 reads CSAPRGADQETQYF. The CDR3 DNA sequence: TGCAGTGCTCCCAGGGGCGCTGACCAAGAGACCCAGTACTTC.

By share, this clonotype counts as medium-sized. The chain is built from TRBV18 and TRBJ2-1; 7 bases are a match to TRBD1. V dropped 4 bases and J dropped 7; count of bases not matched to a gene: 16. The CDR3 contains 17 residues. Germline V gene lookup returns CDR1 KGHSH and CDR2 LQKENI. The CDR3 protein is CASSLTLLTGPQNEQFF. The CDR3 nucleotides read TGTGCCAGCTCACTGACCCTATTGACAGGGCCTCAGAATGAGCAGTTCTTC.

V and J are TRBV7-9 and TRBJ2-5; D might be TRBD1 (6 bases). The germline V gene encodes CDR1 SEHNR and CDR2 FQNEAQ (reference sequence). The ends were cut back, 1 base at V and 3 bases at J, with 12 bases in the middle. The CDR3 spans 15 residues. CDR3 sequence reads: CASSLGTGTKETQYF. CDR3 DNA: TGTGCCAGCAGCTTAGGGACCGGGACAAAAGAGACCCAGTACTTC.

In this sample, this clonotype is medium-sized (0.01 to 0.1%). This CDR3 is CASSSVSGGVTGELFF. CDR3 DNA: TGTGCCAGCAGCTCGGTTAGCGGGGGTGTCACCGGGGAGCTGTTTTTT. The rearrangement links TRBV7-2 to TRBJ2-2; the match to TRBD2 covers 9 bases. The CDR3 totals 16 residues. Germline V lookup: CDR1 SGHTA, CDR2 FQGNSA. The trim removed 4 bases at V and 4 bases at J, leaving 7 bases unmatched.

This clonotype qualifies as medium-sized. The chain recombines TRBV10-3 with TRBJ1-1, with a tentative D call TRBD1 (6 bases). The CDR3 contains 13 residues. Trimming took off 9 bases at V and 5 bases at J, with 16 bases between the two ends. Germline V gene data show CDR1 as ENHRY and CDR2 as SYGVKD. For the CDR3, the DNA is TGTGCCATATCAGGGGCCCGGGGGACTGAAGCTTTCTTT. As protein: CAISGARGTEAFF.

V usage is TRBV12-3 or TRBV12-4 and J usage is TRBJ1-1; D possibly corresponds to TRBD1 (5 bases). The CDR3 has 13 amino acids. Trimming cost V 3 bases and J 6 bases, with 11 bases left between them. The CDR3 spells CASSFTGGPEAFF. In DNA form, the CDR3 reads TGTGCCAGCAGTTTTACAGGAGGGCCTGAAGCTTTCTTT.

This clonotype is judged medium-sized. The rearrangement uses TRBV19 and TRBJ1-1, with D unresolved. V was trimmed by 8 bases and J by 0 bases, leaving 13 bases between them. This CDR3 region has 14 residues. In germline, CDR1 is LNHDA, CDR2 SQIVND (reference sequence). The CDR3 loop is CASRYSQMNTEAFF. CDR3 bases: TGTGCCAGTCGGTACAGCCAAATGAACACTGAAGCTTTCTTT.

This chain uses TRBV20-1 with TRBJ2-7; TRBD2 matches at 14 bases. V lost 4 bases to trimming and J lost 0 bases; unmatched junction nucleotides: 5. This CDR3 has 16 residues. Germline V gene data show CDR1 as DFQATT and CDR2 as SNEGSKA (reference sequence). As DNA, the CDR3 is TGCAGTGCTATGCGGGGACTAGCGGGAGACTCCTACGAGCAGTACTTC. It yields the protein CSAMRGLAGDSYEQYF.

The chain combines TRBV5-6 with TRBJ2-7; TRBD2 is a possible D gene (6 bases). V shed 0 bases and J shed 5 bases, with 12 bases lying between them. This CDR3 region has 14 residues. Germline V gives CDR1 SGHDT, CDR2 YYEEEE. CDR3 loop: CASSLDGTLNEQYF. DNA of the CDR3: TGTGCCAGCAGCTTGGATGGGACTCTGAACGAGCAGTACTTC.

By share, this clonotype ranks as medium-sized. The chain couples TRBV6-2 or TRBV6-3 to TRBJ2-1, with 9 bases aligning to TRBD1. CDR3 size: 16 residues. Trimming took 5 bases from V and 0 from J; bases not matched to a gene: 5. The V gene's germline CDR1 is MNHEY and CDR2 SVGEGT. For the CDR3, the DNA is TGTGCCAGCAGTCCACCGGGACAGGGCTCCTACAATGAGCAGTTCTTC. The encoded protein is CASSPPGQGSYNEQFF.

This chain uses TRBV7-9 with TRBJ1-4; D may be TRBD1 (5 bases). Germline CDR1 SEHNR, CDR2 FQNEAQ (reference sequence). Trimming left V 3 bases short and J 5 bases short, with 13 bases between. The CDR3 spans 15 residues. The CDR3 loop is CASSFRQTSNEKLFF. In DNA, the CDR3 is TGTGCCAGCAGCTTCAGACAGACCTCGAATGAAAAACTGTTTTTT.

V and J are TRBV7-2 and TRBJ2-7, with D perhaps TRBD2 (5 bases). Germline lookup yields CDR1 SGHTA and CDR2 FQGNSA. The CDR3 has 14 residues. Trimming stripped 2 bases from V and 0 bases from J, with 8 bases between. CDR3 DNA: TGTGCCAGCAGCTTATCGGGGAGCTCCTACGAGCAGTACTTC. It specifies CASSLSGSSYEQYF.

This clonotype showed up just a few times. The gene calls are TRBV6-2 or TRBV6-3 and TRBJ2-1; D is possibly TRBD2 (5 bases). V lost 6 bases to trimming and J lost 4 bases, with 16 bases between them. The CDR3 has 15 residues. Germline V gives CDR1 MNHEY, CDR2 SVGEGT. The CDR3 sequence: CASSPFGVRYNEQFF. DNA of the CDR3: TGTGCCAGCAGCCCCTTCGGGGTGAGGTACAATGAGCAGTTCTTC.

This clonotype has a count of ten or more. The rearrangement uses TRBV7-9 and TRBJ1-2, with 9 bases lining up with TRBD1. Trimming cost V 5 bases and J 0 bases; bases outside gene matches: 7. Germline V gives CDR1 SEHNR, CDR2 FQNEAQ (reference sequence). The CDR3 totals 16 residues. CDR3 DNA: TGTGCCAGCAGCGAACAGGGGGCCCTTACTAACTATGGCTACACCTTC. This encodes CASSEQGALTNYGYTF.

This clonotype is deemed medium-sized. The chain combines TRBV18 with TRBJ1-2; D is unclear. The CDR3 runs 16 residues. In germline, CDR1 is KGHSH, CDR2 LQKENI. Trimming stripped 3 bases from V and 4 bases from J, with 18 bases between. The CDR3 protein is CASSPTSGLSVYGYTF. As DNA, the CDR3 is TGTGCCAGCTCACCCACCTCTGGACTGTCAGTCTATGGCTACACCTTC.

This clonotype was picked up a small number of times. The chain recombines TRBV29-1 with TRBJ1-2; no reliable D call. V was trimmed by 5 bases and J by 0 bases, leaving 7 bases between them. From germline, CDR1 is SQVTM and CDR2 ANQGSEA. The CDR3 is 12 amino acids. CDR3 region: CSVRPANYGYTF. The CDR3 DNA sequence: TGCAGCGTTCGACCTGCTAACTATGGCTACACCTTC.

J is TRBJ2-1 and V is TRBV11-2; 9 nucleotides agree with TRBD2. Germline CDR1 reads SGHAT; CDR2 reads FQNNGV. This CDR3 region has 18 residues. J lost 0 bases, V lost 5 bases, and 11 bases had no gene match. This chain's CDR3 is CASSSFRGGVLSYNEQFF. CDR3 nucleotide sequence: TGTGCCAGCAGCAGTTTCCGCGGGGGGGTCCTCTCCTACAATGAGCAGTTCTTC.